A single sample gave rise to the 13 T cell receptor beta chains below, sequenced in a study of cytomegalovirus exposure and HLA in healthy donors (dated by TCRdb to 2017 to 2019). The library was produced with the immunoSEQ multiplex PCR assay. For the multiplex PCR, a mixture combining 60 forward primers for TCR Vbeta segments and 13 reverse primers for TCR Jbeta segments was used. TCRdb mirrors the immuneACCESS table, restricted to in-frame sequences. Some clones are absent from its copies; in checked studies, under half trace to an unresolved V gene, and the reason for the others is unknown. The sample table records some 150,000 clones; around 72% of these occur just once. The top ten clones comprise approximately 3.9% of the sample. Sample: PBMCs. These receptors were taken from a man in his fifties or sixties in good health and CMV-seropositive.

The chain couples TRBV11-1 to TRBJ2-3, with 8 bases that match TRBD1. CDR3 length equals 13 residues. Germline-derived CDR1 and CDR2 are SGHAT and FQDESV (reference sequence). The V and J ends lost 5 bases and 4 bases, in that order; junction bases with no gene match: 2. CDR3 in DNA: TGTGCCAGCAGCGCGGGACAGGCAGATACGCAGTATTTT. It specifies CASSAGQADTQYF.

This clone was observed a single time. The CDR3 spells CASSRDRVGGRYGYTF. DNA for the CDR3: TGTGCCAGCAGCCGGGACAGGGTTGGGGGTCGGTATGGCTACACCTTC. The genes are TRBV6-6 and TRBJ1-2; 9 bases line up with TRBD1. V was clipped by 6 bases and J by 5 bases; unmatched bases: 13. Germline V gives CDR1 MNHNY, CDR2 SVGAGI (reference sequence). The CDR3 sequence is 16 residues long.

The chain employs TRBV18 and TRBJ2-1; D not resolved. CDR3 size: 16 residues. CDR1 is KGHSH and CDR2 is LQKENI in the germline V gene. Trimming removed 3 bases from V and 0 bases from J, with 12 bases in between. CDR3 sequence: CASSPSVPSSYNEQFF. The CDR3 bases are TGTGCCAGCTCACCGAGTGTCCCTAGCTCCTACAATGAGCAGTTCTTC.

This chain connects TRBV19 to TRBJ1-2; D remains ambiguous. With 8 bases removed from V and 4 bases from J, the gap between germline ends came to 23 bases. CDR3 length: 16 residues. CDR1 and CDR2 (germline): LNHDA, SQIVND (reference sequence). The CDR3 loop reads CASSRGTPKDAYGYTF. CDR3 coding DNA: TGTGCCAGTTCCCGAGGCACTCCGAAAGACGCCTATGGCTACACCTTC.

The rearrangement joins TRBV7-8 to TRBJ2-5, with D perhaps TRBD1 (6 bases). V was pared by 5 bases and J by 0 bases, with 10 bases between. CDR1 SGHVS and CDR2 FQNEAQ come from the germline V gene. The length of the CDR3 is 14 residues. The CDR3 region has the DNA TGTGCCAGCAGCAGGGGACAATACCAAGAGACCCAGTACTTC. This encodes CASSRGQYQETQYF.

The gene calls are TRBV6-1 and TRBJ1-2, with D unresolved. Trimming took 7 bases from V and 7 from J, leaving 19 bases between them. This CDR3 contains 14 residues. Germline V CDR1 and CDR2: MNHNS, SASEGT. DNA for the CDR3: TGTGCCAGCACTGACTCCGGAGGGATCGGTGGCTACACCTTC. It encodes CASTDSGGIGGYTF.

V gene TRBV27 combines with J gene TRBJ1-1, with D hard to call. This CDR3 comprises 14 residues. Per germline, CDR1 MNHEY and CDR2 SMNVEV (reference sequence). V lost 3 bases, J lost 1 base, and 9 bases lay in between. In nucleotides, the CDR3 is TGTGCCAGCAGTTTCTCTGCGAGGAACACTGAAGCTTTCTTT. This encodes CASSFSARNTEAFF.

This clone was counted a single time. This chain uses TRBV2 with TRBJ1-1, with D hard to call. Germline V gene sequence: CDR1 SNHLY, CDR2 FYNNEI. V lost 6 bases and J lost 2, with 13 bases in between. The CDR3 length is 14 residues. As DNA, the CDR3 is TGTGCCAGCAGGAGGGAGGAGGGAAACACTGAAGCTTTCTTT. Amino acids: CASRREEGNTEAFF.

The rearrangement uses TRBV5-5 and TRBJ2-5, with 7 bases lining up with TRBD1. The V gene's germline CDR1 is SGHKS and CDR2 YYEKEE (reference sequence). This CDR3 spans 14 amino acids. Trimming removed 4 bases from V and 3 bases from J; junction bases left unmatched: 6. The CDR3 bases are TGTGCCAGCAGCCCCCCCGGGACAGAAGAGACCCAGTACTTC. Translated: CASSPPGTEETQYF.

J is TRBJ1-1 and V is TRBV5-5; D perhaps matches TRBD1 (5 bases). The CDR3 loop spans 14 amino acids. V lost 0 bases and J lost 8, with 14 bases in between. Germline assignment: CDR1 SGHKS and CDR2 YYEKEE (reference sequence). The CDR3 reads CASSLALSTGEAFF. Written as DNA, the CDR3 is TGTGCCAGCAGCTTGGCGCTCTCCACAGGCGAAGCTTTCTTT. Full variable domain (remainder filled in from reference TRBV5-5 and TRBJ1-1): DAGVTQSPTHLIKTRGQQVTLRCSPISGHKSVSWYQQVLGQGPQFIFQYYEKEERGRGNFPDRFSARQFPNYSSELNVNALLLGDSALYLCASSLALSTGEAFFGQGTRLTVV.

The chain recombines TRBV11-3 with TRBJ2-7, with 9 bases identical to TRBD1. CDR3 size: 15 residues. The ends lost 5 bases at V and 2 bases at J; junction bases unmatched: 7. Germline lookup yields CDR1 SGHNT and CDR2 YENEEA. Here the CDR3 reads CASSRQTGGPYEQYF. Written as DNA, the CDR3 is TGTGCCAGCAGCCGCCAGACAGGGGGTCCCTACGAGCAGTACTTC.

The table lists this clone with a count of one. The chain couples TRBV29-1 to TRBJ2-1; a weak D match, TRBD2 (6 bases). The CDR3 runs to 17 residues. Germline CDR1 reads SQVTM; CDR2 reads ANQGSEA. V was shortened by 3 bases and J by 0 bases, with 18 bases between the two germline ends. CDR3 sequence: CSVDGGTWAISYNEQFF. CDR3 in DNA: TGCAGCGTTGATGGAGGGACTTGGGCGATCTCCTACAATGAGCAGTTCTTC.

This clone occurred once. CDR3: CASSFTGADTQYF. The CDR3 DNA is TGTGCCAGCAGCTTTACAGGGGCAGATACGCAGTATTTT. V usage is TRBV7-2 and J usage is TRBJ2-3, with 7 bases identical to TRBD1. The germline CDR1 and CDR2 sequences are SGHTA and FQGNSA. The CDR3 totals 13 residues. V gave up 3 bases and J gave up 4 bases; unmatched junction bases: 1.